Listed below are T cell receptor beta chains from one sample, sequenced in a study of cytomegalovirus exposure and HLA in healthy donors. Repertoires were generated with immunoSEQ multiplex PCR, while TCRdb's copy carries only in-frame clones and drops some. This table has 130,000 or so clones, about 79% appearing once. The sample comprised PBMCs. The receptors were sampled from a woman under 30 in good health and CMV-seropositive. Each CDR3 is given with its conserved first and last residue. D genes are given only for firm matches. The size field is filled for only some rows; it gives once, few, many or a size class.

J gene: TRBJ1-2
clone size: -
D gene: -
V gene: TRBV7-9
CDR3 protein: CASSPFYTF
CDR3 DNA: TGCGCCAGCAGCCCTTTCTACACCTTC

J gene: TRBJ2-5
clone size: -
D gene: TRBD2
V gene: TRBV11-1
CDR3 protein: CASSLALSGGATQYF
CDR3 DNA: TGTGCCAGCAGCTTAGCGCTCAGCGGGGGGGCCACCCAGTACTTC

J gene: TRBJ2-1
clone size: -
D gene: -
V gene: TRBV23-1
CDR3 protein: CASSPDSSYNEQFF
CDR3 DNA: TGCGCCAGCAGTCCAGACAGCTCCTACAATGAGCAGTTCTTC

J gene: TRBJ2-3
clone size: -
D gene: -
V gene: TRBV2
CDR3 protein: CARPGGLNTDTQYF
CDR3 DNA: TGTGCCAGACCCGGGGGACTGAACACAGATACGCAGTATTTT

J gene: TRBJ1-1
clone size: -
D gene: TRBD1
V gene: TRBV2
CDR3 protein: CASSDPGQGINEAFF
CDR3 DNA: TGTGCCAGCAGTGACCCTGGACAGGGGATAAATGAAGCTTTCTTT

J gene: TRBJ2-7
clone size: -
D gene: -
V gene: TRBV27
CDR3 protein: CASRQTGNYEQYF
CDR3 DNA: TGTGCCAGCCGCCAAACAGGGAACTACGAGCAGTACTTC

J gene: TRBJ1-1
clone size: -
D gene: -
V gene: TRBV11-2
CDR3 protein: CASSLVGGTEAFF
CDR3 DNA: TGTGCCAGCAGCTTAGTAGGAGGAACTGAAGCTTTCTTT

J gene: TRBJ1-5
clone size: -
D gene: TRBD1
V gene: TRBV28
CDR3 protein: CASSLSSGTGGQPQHF
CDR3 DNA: TGTGCCAGCAGTTTATCCTCCGGGACAGGGGGACAGCCCCAGCATTTT

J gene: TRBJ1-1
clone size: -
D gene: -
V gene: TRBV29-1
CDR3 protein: CSVVGQVNTEAFF
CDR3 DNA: TGCAGCGTTGTCGGTCAGGTGAACACTGAAGCTTTCTTT

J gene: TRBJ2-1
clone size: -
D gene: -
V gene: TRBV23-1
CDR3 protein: CASSHSGAYNEQFF
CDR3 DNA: TGCGCCAGCAGTCACTCCGGGGCCTACAATGAGCAGTTCTTC

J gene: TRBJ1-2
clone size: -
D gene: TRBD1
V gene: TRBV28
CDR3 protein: CASSSTGGGGYTF
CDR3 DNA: TGTGCCAGCAGTTCCACAGGGGGAGGGGGCTACACCTTC

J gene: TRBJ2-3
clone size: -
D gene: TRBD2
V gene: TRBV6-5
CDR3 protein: CASRDGGGGDTQYF
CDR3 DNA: TGTGCCAGCAGGGACGGGGGGGGAGGAGATACGCAGTATTTT

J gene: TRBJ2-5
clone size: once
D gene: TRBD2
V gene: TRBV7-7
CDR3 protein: CASSLNPAGGQETQYF
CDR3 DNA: TGTGCTAGCAGCTTAAATCCAGCGGGGGGCCAAGAGACCCAGTACTTC

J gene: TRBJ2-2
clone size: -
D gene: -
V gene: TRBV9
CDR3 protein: CASSVQTGELFF
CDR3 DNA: TGTGCCAGCAGCGTACAAACTGGGGAGCTGTTTTTT

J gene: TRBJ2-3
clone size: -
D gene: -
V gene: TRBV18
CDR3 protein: CASSPKDSEGADTQYF
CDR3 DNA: TGTGCCAGCTCACCGAAGGACAGTGAAGGAGCAGATACGCAGTATTTT

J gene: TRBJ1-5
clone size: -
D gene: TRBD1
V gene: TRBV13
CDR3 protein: CASSLGTGVNQPQHF
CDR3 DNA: TGTGCCAGCAGCTTAGGGACAGGGGTTAATCAGCCCCAGCATTTT

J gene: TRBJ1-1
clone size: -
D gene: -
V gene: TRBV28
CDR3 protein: CASSLQGTDEAFF
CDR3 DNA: TGTGCCAGCAGTCTCCAGGGGACGGATGAAGCTTTCTTT